This TCR beta chain was identified in a study of blood T cell repertoires in COVID-19. Overall study: Sites across the United States, Italy and Spain contributed samples from acute and convalescent COVID-19. Sources were T cells, B-cell-depleted T cells, or PBMCs; the material itself was cDNA or gDNA.

Original processing methods: Amplifying reference gene primers gave estimates of nucleated cell counts. The assay was immunoSEQ multiplex PCR, and TCRdb's table has in-frame clones only and misses some. That table gives V, J and clone size, and the DNA gave D and trimming. The sample includes 95,000 to 150,000 clones, around 81% seen only once; the top ten take roughly 4%. The germline V and J ends were trimmed by 0 bases and 4 bases, with 13 bases remaining between them. There are 15 residues in the CDR3. CDR1 and CDR2 from the germline V gene are SGHKS and YYEKEE (reference sequence). The V gene is TRBV5-5, the J gene TRBJ2-5, with a possible D match to TRBD2 (6 bases). The source of this sequence is a woman between 50 and 59 years old with acute or convalescent COVID-19. The sample comprised peripheral blood. As DNA, the CDR3 is TGTGCCAGCAGCTTGGTGGGGTCGGGGGTAGAGACCCAGTACTTC. Translated: CASSLVGSGVETQYF.